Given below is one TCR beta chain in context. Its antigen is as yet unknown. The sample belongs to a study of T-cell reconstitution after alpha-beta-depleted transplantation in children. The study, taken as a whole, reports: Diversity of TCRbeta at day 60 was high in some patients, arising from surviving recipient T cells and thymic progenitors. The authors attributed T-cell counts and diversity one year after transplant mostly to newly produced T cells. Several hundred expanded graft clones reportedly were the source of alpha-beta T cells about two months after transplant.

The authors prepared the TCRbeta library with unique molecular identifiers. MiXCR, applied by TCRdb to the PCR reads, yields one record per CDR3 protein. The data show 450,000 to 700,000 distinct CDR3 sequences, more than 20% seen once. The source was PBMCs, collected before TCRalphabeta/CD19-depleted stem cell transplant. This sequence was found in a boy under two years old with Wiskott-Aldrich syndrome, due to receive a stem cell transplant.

Here the CDR3 DNA reads TGTGCCAGCAACTCAGGGGGTAAAGCTTTCTTT. Translated: CASNSGGKAFF. The V call is TRBV2, the J call TRBJ1-1; 7 bases line up with TRBD1. The junction had 5 bases not matched to a gene; V was cut back by 7 bases and J by 9 bases. Germline CDR1 is SNHLY and CDR2 is FYNNEI. This CDR3 is built from 11 residues. Drawing the rest from reference TRBV2 and TRBJ1-1, the complete variable domain is EPEVTQTPSHQVTQMGQEVILRCVPISNHLYFYWYRQILGQKVEFLVSFYNNEISEKSEIFDDQFSVERPDGSNFTLKIRSTKLEDSAMYFCASNSGGKAFFGQGTRLTVV.